Following are 9 T cell receptor beta chains from one sample sequenced in a study of cytomegalovirus exposure and HLA in healthy donors. Primers: 60 Vbeta forward and 13 Jbeta reverse. The protocol was immunoSEQ multiplex PCR, while the TCRdb copy is restricted to in-frame clones and leaves out a portion. Here the sample spans 99,000 or so clones, roughly three quarters being singletons. Input material: PBMCs. Receptor source: a male donor in good health and CMV-seronegative.

The chain combines TRBV29-1 with TRBJ2-5, with 10 bases fitting TRBD2. The V gene's germline CDR1 is SQVTM and CDR2 ANQGSEA. The CDR3 consists of 14 residues. The junction had 7 bases not matched to a gene; V was cut back by 5 bases and J by 4 bases. CDR3 DNA: TGCAGCGTTAATAGCGGGAGGCCCGGAGAGACCCAGTACTTC. This sequence encodes CSVNSGRPGETQYF.

J is TRBJ2-7 and V is TRBV18; D not resolved. The CDR3 totals 14 residues. Between the trimmed V and J ends, which lost 4 bases and 2 bases, there was a span of 12 bases. Germline CDR1 and CDR2: KGHSH and LQKENI. In DNA, the CDR3 is TGTGCCAGCTCACAATCGGCAGGCCCCTACGAGCAGTACTTC. Translation gives CASSQSAGPYEQYF.

Here the CDR3 reads CASSLDTGTNEKLFF. CDR3 nucleotide sequence: TGTGCCAGCAGCTTAGACACGGGGACTAATGAAAAACTGTTTTTT. The genes are TRBV7-9 and TRBJ1-4; no reliable D call. This CDR3 is 15 amino acids long. Trimming took off 1 base at V and 2 bases at J, with 8 bases between the two ends. Germline lookup yields CDR1 SEHNR and CDR2 FQNEAQ (reference sequence).

This chain connects TRBV10-1 to TRBJ2-3, with 11 bases lining up with TRBD2. The length of the CDR3 is 15 residues. Germline CDR1 WNHNN, CDR2 SYGVQD (reference sequence). The V gene end was trimmed by 6 bases and the J gene end by 3 bases; junction bases not matched to a gene: 5. The CDR3 coding sequence is TGCGCCAGCAGCCCCACTAGCGGGAGAACAGATACGCAGTATTTT. Translation gives CASSPTSGRTDTQYF.

The chain uses TRBV5-4 and TRBJ2-7; TRBD2 matches at 10 bases. J gave up 4 bases and V 1 base, and 5 bases lay outside the gene matches. This CDR3 region has 15 residues. In germline, CDR1 is SGHNT, CDR2 YYREEE (reference sequence). The CDR3 nucleotides read TGTGCCAGCAGCTTGACTAGCGGGGCCATATACGAGCAGTACTTC. Its translation: CASSLTSGAIYEQYF. Complete variable domain (other parts from reference TRBV5-4 and TRBJ2-7): ETGVTQSPTHLIKTRGQQVTLRCSSQSGHNTVSWYQQALGQGPQFIFQYYREEENGRGNFPPRFSGLQFPNYSSELNVNALELDDSALYLCASSLTSGAIYEQYFGPGTRLTVT.

In this sample, this clone turned up a few times. Other DNA sequences in the same sample also yield this CDR3. The J gene is TRBJ2-1, the V gene TRBV6-4; the match to TRBD2 covers 9 bases. CDR1 is MRHNA, CDR2 SNTAGT, per germline. This CDR3 comprises 15 residues. V shed 2 bases, J shed 4 bases, and the junction held 3 bases outside the gene matches. The CDR3 DNA reads TGTGCCAGCAGTGACCGGCTAGCGGGGTACAATGAGCAGTTCTTC. This encodes CASSDRLAGYNEQFF.

The rearrangement links TRBV27 to TRBJ2-7, with a weak D call TRBD1 (7 bases). Germline lookup yields CDR1 MNHEY and CDR2 SMNVEV (reference sequence). The CDR3 loop spans 15 amino acids. V dropped 6 bases and J dropped 3 bases, with 18 bases sitting between them. In DNA form, the CDR3 reads TGTGCCAGCAGCCTAGTACGACAGGGAGGCTACGAGCAGTACTTC. Its protein product is CASSLVRQGGYEQYF.

This clone was seen once. V gene TRBV10-3 combines with J gene TRBJ2-1; 7 nucleotides match TRBD1. The CDR3 is 14 amino acids. CDR1 ENHRY and CDR2 SYGVKD come from the germline V gene. The V gene end was trimmed by 9 bases and the J gene end by 6 bases; junction bases not matched to a gene: 11. CDR3 loop: CAMGRDRSGNEQFF. In DNA form, the CDR3 reads TGTGCCATGGGCCGGGACAGAAGCGGCAATGAGCAGTTCTTC.

This clone was recorded only once. CDR3 bases: TGTGCCAGCAGCCAAGTGACGGGAGGGCCAGATACGCAGTATTTT. Protein product: CASSQVTGGPDTQYF. The V call is TRBV14, the J call TRBJ2-3; 8 positions match TRBD2. Trimming took 1 base from V and 4 from J; bases not matched to a gene: 4. Germline V gene lookup returns CDR1 SGHDN and CDR2 FVKESK. This CDR3 region has 15 residues.